This T cell receptor (beta chain) was profiled in a study of T-cell memory formation after mild COVID-19. At the level of the study: Among the donors, TCR clusters were largely specific to each donor.

General observations from the study: Contracting CD8+ clones were enriched in EMRA, CD4+ mainly in CM and EM. Memory cells collected pre-infection included some clones that later responded, suggesting cross-reactive memory joined. Contracting clones, day 15 to 85, had balanced CD4/CD8, and later expanders favored CD4+.

Germline V gene sequence: CDR1 KGHSH, CDR2 LQKENI. The CDR3 length is 17 residues. V gave up 4 bases and J gave up 0 bases; unmatched junction bases: 8. This clonotype has a handful of counts. Antigen unknown. TCRdb fed the 5' RACE reads into MiXCR, producing one record per CDR3 protein. The sample lists under 350,000 distinct CDR3 sequences, about a sixth occurring once. The source material was PBMCs or a T cell subset sorted from them (not recorded which). The receptor was derived from a young man who had mild COVID-19 (a few samples of this study predate the infection). Cell type and time point are not known. The chain has TRBV18 and TRBJ2-1; 8 bases map to TRBD1. As DNA, the CDR3 is TGTGCCAGCTCACTGGGTACCGGACAGGGCTCCTACAATGAGCAGTTCTTC. It yields the protein CASSLGTGQGSYNEQFF.